Listed below are T cell receptor beta chains from one sample, sequenced in a study of blood T cells in healthy people across ages. From the 5' RACE reads, TCRdb called clonotypes with MiXCR, one entry per CDR3 protein. This sample has 850,000 to 1,300,000 distinct CDR3 sequences, with 40% to 50% found just once. Sequencing was carried out using blood. The receptor source for this set is a woman aged 55 to 70 in good health. Both conserved end residues are part of each CDR3. The D gene is left open where the match is weak. Clone size appears in some rows only: once, few, many, or a class for an expanded clone.

v_call: TRBV6-5; j_call: TRBJ1-5; clone_size: .; d_call: .; cdr3_nt: TGTGCCAGCAGTGCAAGACAGTGGCCCATGGCAGGGAAGCATTTT; cdr3_aa: CASSARQWPMAGKHF
v_call: TRBV5-1; j_call: TRBJ2-7; clone_size: .; d_call: .; cdr3_nt: TGCGCCAGCAGCTTGGCGGGCAGGTTTTCCTACGAGCAGTACTTC; cdr3_aa: CASSLAGRFSYEQYF
v_call: TRBV29-1; j_call: TRBJ1-1; clone_size: few; d_call: .; cdr3_nt: TGCAGCGTTGAAGATCGGCGGGGTGAAGCTTTCTTT; cdr3_aa: CSVEDRRGEAFF
v_call: TRBV12-3/TRBV12-4; j_call: TRBJ2-3; clone_size: few; d_call: .; cdr3_nt: TGTGCCAGCAGTTTAATGGCGGGACGGACAGATACGCAGTATTTT; cdr3_aa: CASSLMAGRTDTQYF
v_call: TRBV14; j_call: TRBJ2-7; clone_size: few; d_call: .; cdr3_nt: TGTGCCAGCAGCCAAGCAGTGGTCTACGAGCAGTACTTC; cdr3_aa: CASSQAVVYEQYF
v_call: TRBV29-1; j_call: TRBJ2-3; clone_size: .; d_call: TRBD2; cdr3_nt: TGCAGCACCAACAAAGCGGGAGGGCCGGGGGATACGCAGTATTTT; cdr3_aa: CSTNKAGGPGDTQYF
v_call: TRBV20-1; j_call: TRBJ2-7; clone_size: .; d_call: .; cdr3_nt: TGCAGTGCTAGAGATTGGGCTAGGGGAAGCTCCTACGAGCAGTACTTC; cdr3_aa: CSARDWARGSSYEQYF
v_call: TRBV20-1; j_call: TRBJ2-3; clone_size: .; d_call: .; cdr3_nt: TGCAGTGCTAGAGGGGATAGCGGCACAGATACGCAGTATTTT; cdr3_aa: CSARGDSGTDTQYF
v_call: TRBV14; j_call: TRBJ2-3; clone_size: few; d_call: .; cdr3_nt: TGTGCCAGCAGCCAAAGACTCACAGATACGCAGTATTTT; cdr3_aa: CASSQRLTDTQYF
v_call: TRBV2; j_call: TRBJ2-1; clone_size: .; d_call: .; cdr3_nt: TGTGCCAGCAACGGGGATGAGCAGTTCTTC; cdr3_aa: CASNGDEQFF
v_call: TRBV6-6; j_call: TRBJ2-1; clone_size: .; d_call: .; cdr3_nt: TGTGCCAGCAGTTACTCGATTGAGGGTGAGCAGTTCTTC; cdr3_aa: CASSYSIEGEQFF
v_call: TRBV5-1; j_call: TRBJ1-4; clone_size: once; d_call: .; cdr3_nt: TGCGCCAGCAGCCAGGGGACAAACCCTAGTGAGAAACTGTTTTTT; cdr3_aa: CASSQGTNPSEKLFF
v_call: TRBV14; j_call: TRBJ2-3; clone_size: .; d_call: .; cdr3_nt: TGTGCCAGCAGCCACCCGGGGACACTTGCAGATACGCAGTATTTT; cdr3_aa: CASSHPGTLADTQYF
v_call: TRBV27; j_call: TRBJ1-6; clone_size: .; d_call: .; cdr3_nt: TGTGCCAGCAGTTTAATCCCCCCAGATAATTCACCCCTCCACTTT; cdr3_aa: CASSLIPPDNSPLHF
v_call: TRBV20-1; j_call: TRBJ2-7; clone_size: .; d_call: .; cdr3_nt: TGCAGTGCCCCCGGGACTGGTACCTACGAGCAGTACTTC; cdr3_aa: CSAPGTGTYEQYF
v_call: TRBV9; j_call: TRBJ2-1; clone_size: .; d_call: TRBD1; cdr3_nt: TGTGCCAGCAGCGTAGAAAACAGGGGCTCCTACAATGAGCAGTTCTTC; cdr3_aa: CASSVENRGSYNEQFF
v_call: TRBV27; j_call: TRBJ2-4; clone_size: .; d_call: .; cdr3_nt: TGTGCCAGCAAAACGGACGGGAAGTTAGCCAAAAACATTCAGTACTTC; cdr3_aa: CASKTDGKLAKNIQYF
v_call: TRBV7-2; j_call: TRBJ2-4; clone_size: few; d_call: TRBD1; cdr3_nt: TGTGCCAGCAGCTTGGAGAGACAGGGGGCAGCCAAAAACATTCAGTACTTC; cdr3_aa: CASSLERQGAAKNIQYF
v_call: TRBV9; j_call: TRBJ1-2; clone_size: many; d_call: .; cdr3_nt: TGTGCCAGCAGCGGAAGGGGCTACACCTTC; cdr3_aa: CASSGRGYTF
v_call: TRBV5-1; j_call: TRBJ2-7; clone_size: .; d_call: TRBD2; cdr3_nt: TGCGCCAGCAGCTCGGGACTAGCTGCCCACTACGAGCAGTACTTC; cdr3_aa: CASSSGLAAHYEQYF
v_call: TRBV20-1; j_call: TRBJ1-2; clone_size: .; d_call: TRBD1; cdr3_nt: TGCAGTGCTACCGGGACAGGGCAGGCCGGCTACACCTTC; cdr3_aa: CSATGTGQAGYTF
v_call: TRBV9; j_call: TRBJ2-3; clone_size: few; d_call: TRBD2; cdr3_nt: TGTGCCAGCAGCTATCAAGCGGGAGGGCCGACAGATACGCAGTATTTT; cdr3_aa: CASSYQAGGPTDTQYF
v_call: TRBV12-3/TRBV12-4; j_call: TRBJ2-7; clone_size: .; d_call: TRBD2; cdr3_nt: TGTGCCGGCAGTTTGAGCGGGAGTCGTTACGAGCAGTACTTC; cdr3_aa: CAGSLSGSRYEQYF
v_call: TRBV4-1; j_call: TRBJ2-7; clone_size: .; d_call: .; cdr3_nt: TGCGCCAGCAGCCAAGATCCTAGACAGCTGACCTACGAGCAGTACTTC; cdr3_aa: CASSQDPRQLTYEQYF
v_call: TRBV3-1; j_call: TRBJ2-3; clone_size: few; d_call: TRBD1; cdr3_nt: TGTGCCAGCAGCCAGACAGGGAAAGACACAGATACGCAGTATTTT; cdr3_aa: CASSQTGKDTDTQYF
v_call: TRBV29-1; j_call: TRBJ1-1; clone_size: .; d_call: .; cdr3_nt: TGCAGCGGGACCCGTGTGGGACCGAACACTGAAGCTTTCTTT; cdr3_aa: CSGTRVGPNTEAFF
v_call: TRBV20-1; j_call: TRBJ2-1; clone_size: few; d_call: TRBD2; cdr3_nt: TGCAGTGCTAGGAGCTCTCGCGGGAGGGTGAATGAGCAGTTCTTC; cdr3_aa: CSARSSRGRVNEQFF
v_call: TRBV18; j_call: TRBJ2-1; clone_size: .; d_call: .; cdr3_nt: TGTACCAGCTCAACAAAGTCCCTAGGGAATGAGCAGTTCTTC; cdr3_aa: CTSSTKSLGNEQFF
v_call: TRBV9; j_call: TRBJ1-1; clone_size: .; d_call: .; cdr3_nt: TGTGCCAGCAGTACAGGTGGGGTCACTGAAGCTTTCTTT; cdr3_aa: CASSTGGVTEAFF
v_call: TRBV12-3/TRBV12-4; j_call: TRBJ2-1; clone_size: many; d_call: .; cdr3_nt: TGTGCCAGCAGCTTAGGTTCTAGCTCCTACAATGAGCAGTTCTTC; cdr3_aa: CASSLGSSSYNEQFF
v_call: TRBV5-5; j_call: TRBJ2-3; clone_size: .; d_call: .; cdr3_nt: TGTGCCAGTCTAGATTACACAGATACGCAGTATTTT; cdr3_aa: CASLDYTDTQYF
v_call: TRBV5-1; j_call: TRBJ2-3; clone_size: few; d_call: .; cdr3_nt: TGCGCCAGCAGCTTTGAGTGGAGGGGGGCGGATACGCAGTATTTT; cdr3_aa: CASSFEWRGADTQYF
v_call: TRBV4-1; j_call: TRBJ2-1; clone_size: once; d_call: TRBD2; cdr3_nt: TGCGCCAGCAGCCAAGATGAGCTAGCGGTCTACAATGAGCAGTTCTTC; cdr3_aa: CASSQDELAVYNEQFF
v_call: TRBV7-2; j_call: TRBJ1-2; clone_size: few; d_call: .; cdr3_nt: TGTGCCAGCAGCTTAGGGCCGGGATCAACCAACTATGGCTACACCTTC; cdr3_aa: CASSLGPGSTNYGYTF
v_call: TRBV6-5; j_call: TRBJ2-3; clone_size: few; d_call: TRBD2; cdr3_nt: TGTGCCAGCAGTACAGCGGGAGCCGGTTCAGATACGCAGTATTTT; cdr3_aa: CASSTAGAGSDTQYF
v_call: TRBV28; j_call: TRBJ2-5; clone_size: few; d_call: TRBD1; cdr3_nt: TGTGCCAGCACGAAACCGGGACAGACAAAGACCCAGTACTTC; cdr3_aa: CASTKPGQTKTQYF
v_call: TRBV10-3; j_call: TRBJ2-1; clone_size: .; d_call: .; cdr3_nt: TGTGCCATCAGCCCTCCCTTCGCTAACAATGAGCAGTTCTTC; cdr3_aa: CAISPPFANNEQFF
v_call: TRBV2; j_call: TRBJ2-2; clone_size: .; d_call: .; cdr3_nt: TGTGCCAGCAGTGAGGGCAGGGAGGACACCGGGGAGCTGTTTTTT; cdr3_aa: CASSEGREDTGELFF
v_call: TRBV20-1; j_call: TRBJ2-1; clone_size: .; d_call: TRBD2; cdr3_nt: TGCAGTGCTAGGATACAAGGGACTAGCGGGAGACATGAGCAGTTCTTC; cdr3_aa: CSARIQGTSGRHEQFF
v_call: TRBV29-1; j_call: TRBJ2-1; clone_size: .; d_call: .; cdr3_nt: TGCGGCTCGGGGAGGAGCGGCCCTTACAATGAGCAGTTCTTC; cdr3_aa: CGSGRSGPYNEQFF
v_call: TRBV6-1; j_call: TRBJ2-7; clone_size: .; d_call: TRBD2; cdr3_nt: TGTGCCAGCAGTGAAGCTACGATAGGGACTAGCGGGAGGTCCTACGAGCAGTACTTC; cdr3_aa: CASSEATIGTSGRSYEQYF
v_call: TRBV29-1; j_call: TRBJ2-7; clone_size: few; d_call: .; cdr3_nt: TGCAGCGTTCGCCAGCGGTTAGCCTACGAGCAGTACTTC; cdr3_aa: CSVRQRLAYEQYF
v_call: TRBV5-6; j_call: TRBJ2-3; clone_size: few; d_call: TRBD2; cdr3_nt: TGTGCCAGCAGCGACCCTCGACTAGCGGGCACAGATACGCAGTATTTT; cdr3_aa: CASSDPRLAGTDTQYF
v_call: TRBV30; j_call: TRBJ1-2; clone_size: few; d_call: .; cdr3_nt: TGTGCCTGGAGTGTGAGGGGGGCTGGAGGCTACACCTTC; cdr3_aa: CAWSVRGAGGYTF
v_call: TRBV7-3; j_call: TRBJ2-1; clone_size: once; d_call: TRBD1; cdr3_nt: TGTGCCAGCAGCATAACGTCACAGGGGAGAGGGAATGAGCAGTTCTTC; cdr3_aa: CASSITSQGRGNEQFF
v_call: TRBV12-3/TRBV12-4; j_call: TRBJ1-2; clone_size: few; d_call: .; cdr3_nt: TGTGCCAGCAGTTTACCGGCAGGGAGGGAGCTGGATGGCTACACCTTC; cdr3_aa: CASSLPAGRELDGYTF
v_call: TRBV29-1; j_call: TRBJ1-5; clone_size: few; d_call: .; cdr3_nt: TGCAGCTTAATGGGGCAGAAACTTAGCAATCAGCCCCAGCATTTT; cdr3_aa: CSLMGQKLSNQPQHF
v_call: TRBV20-1; j_call: TRBJ1-5; clone_size: .; d_call: .; cdr3_nt: TGCAGTGCTAGATGGGGGAATGGCAATCAGCCCCAGCATTTT; cdr3_aa: CSARWGNGNQPQHF
v_call: TRBV20-1; j_call: TRBJ2-1; clone_size: .; d_call: .; cdr3_nt: TGCAGTGCTAACCCTAGTACGTCCTACAATGAGCAGTTCTTC; cdr3_aa: CSANPSTSYNEQFF
v_call: TRBV21-1; j_call: TRBJ2-1; clone_size: .; d_call: .; cdr3_nt: TGTGCCAGCAGCAAAGTCGGGGAGAGCAATGAGCAGTTCTTC; cdr3_aa: CASSKVGESNEQFF
v_call: TRBV27; j_call: TRBJ2-3; clone_size: .; d_call: .; cdr3_nt: TGTGCCAGCAGTCGCGTCGGGTATACGCAGTATTTT; cdr3_aa: CASSRVGYTQYF
v_call: TRBV4-1; j_call: TRBJ2-7; clone_size: .; d_call: .; cdr3_nt: TGCGCCAGCAGCCAAGGGGTTACAAGCTCCTACAAGCAGTACTTC; cdr3_aa: CASSQGVTSSYKQYF
v_call: TRBV6-2/TRBV6-3; j_call: TRBJ1-1; clone_size: .; d_call: .; cdr3_nt: TGTGCCAGCAGTTACTGGGGGAACACTGAAGCTTTCTTT; cdr3_aa: CASSYWGNTEAFF
v_call: TRBV6-1; j_call: TRBJ2-7; clone_size: many; d_call: TRBD2; cdr3_nt: TGTGCCAGCAGTGCCCAGACTAGCGGGAGGGCCGGGGAGCAGTACTTC; cdr3_aa: CASSAQTSGRAGEQYF
v_call: TRBV14; j_call: TRBJ2-5; clone_size: few; d_call: TRBD2; cdr3_nt: TGTGCCAGCAGCCAAGATAATGTAGCGGGGGCGACCCAGTACTTC; cdr3_aa: CASSQDNVAGATQYF
v_call: TRBV3-1; j_call: TRBJ2-3; clone_size: .; d_call: TRBD2; cdr3_nt: TGTGCCAGCAGCCAAGGTCTACTAGCGGGAGGAGATACGCAGTATTTT; cdr3_aa: CASSQGLLAGGDTQYF
v_call: TRBV29-1; j_call: TRBJ2-1; clone_size: .; d_call: TRBD2; cdr3_nt: TGCAGCGGGAGGTGGACTAGCGGCCAACAGTTCTTC; cdr3_aa: CSGRWTSGQQFF
v_call: TRBV28; j_call: TRBJ2-5; clone_size: .; d_call: .; cdr3_nt: TGTGCCAGCAGTTTAATCGCGAGGGGGCAAGAGACCCAGTACTTC; cdr3_aa: CASSLIARGQETQYF
v_call: TRBV5-1; j_call: TRBJ2-1; clone_size: .; d_call: .; cdr3_nt: TGCGCCAGCAGGGTAGCGCTCAGCTCCTACAATGAGCAGTTCTTC; cdr3_aa: CASRVALSSYNEQFF